This record covers a single T cell receptor beta chain. V was shortened by 0 bases and J by 1 base, with 8 bases between the two germline ends. Germline lookup yields CDR1 SGHRS and CDR2 YFSETQ. This CDR3 has 15 residues. Single viable CD3+CD4+CD8-CD45RO+ cells were sorted as the memory CD4+ T cells. Some clones are missing from TCRdb's copy, which holds only in-frame ones; the method was immunoSEQ multiplex PCR. The sample lists some 54,000 clones, about four fifths occurring once. This sample was taken from a study of memory CD4+ T cells and cytomegalovirus serostatus. The chain carries TRBV5-1 and TRBJ2-4; D remains ambiguous. Sequenced: memory CD4+ T cells from blood. This clonotype was sampled from an adult in good health and CMV-seropositive. The DNA for the CDR3 is TGCGCCAGCAGCTTGGGGGGTCCGGCCAAAAACATTCAGTACTTC. The encoded protein is CASSLGGPAKNIQYF.